The 18 T cell receptor beta chains below all came from one sample that was sequenced in a study of T-cell reconstitution after alpha-beta-depleted transplantation in children. For TCRbeta, the library was prepared with unique molecular identifiers. In TCRdb, the PCR reads were re-called with MiXCR into one record per CDR3 protein. Here the sample spans 700,000 to 950,000 distinct CDR3 sequences, approximately 15% being singletons. The sequencing here drew on PBMCs, mostly from graft donor cells, taken 360 days after TCRalphabeta/CD19-depleted stem cell transplant. These receptors were collected from a male patient between 10 and 17 years old who had a stem cell transplant for acute lymphoblastic leukemia, so the T cells may come from the graft donor.

A few counts support this clonotype. The chain is built from TRBV20-1 and TRBJ2-1; TRBD2 might be the D (6 bases). V lost 1 base and J 3 bases, leaving 13 bases between the germline ends. Germline-derived CDR1 and CDR2 are DFQATT and SNEGSKA (reference sequence). The CDR3 sequence is 15 residues long. This CDR3 reads CSARVLAKDYNEQFF. CDR3 in DNA: TGCAGTGCTAGAGTACTAGCCAAAGACTACAATGAGCAGTTCTTC.

Many counts were recorded for this clonotype. V usage is TRBV5-1 and J usage is TRBJ2-5, with 7 bases fitting TRBD2. J lost 2 bases, V lost 4 bases, and 14 bases had no gene match. CDR3 length equals 17 residues. Germline CDR1 SGHRS, CDR2 YFSETQ. The CDR3 spells CASSVTPGSGVQETQYF. DNA for the CDR3: TGCGCCAGCAGCGTGACCCCTGGGAGCGGGGTACAAGAGACCCAGTACTTC.

The chain employs TRBV7-9 and TRBJ1-6; no reliable D call. Per the germline V gene, CDR1 is SEHNR and CDR2 is FQNEAQ (reference sequence). V lost 3 bases, J lost 11 bases, and 11 bases lay in between. CDR3 size: 13 residues. CDR3 nucleotide sequence: TGTGCCAGCAGCTTGGGGATTACGACACCCCTCCACTTT. It translates to CASSLGITTPLHF.

This clonotype was observed at least ten times. The CDR3 region has the DNA TGCAGCGTTGAAGGCCAAACGGGCCTACCCCCAGATACGCAGTATTTT. Its translation is CSVEGQTGLPPDTQYF. This chain joins TRBV29-1 and TRBJ2-3; no clear D. CDR3 length equals 16 residues. With 1 base removed from V and 4 bases from J, the gap between germline ends came to 18 bases. Per the germline V gene, CDR1 is SQVTM and CDR2 is ANQGSEA.

This clonotype was observed many times. This rearrangement joins TRBV5-1 to TRBJ2-2; D gene unclear. In germline, CDR1 is SGHRS, CDR2 YFSETQ. V lost 0 bases to trimming and J lost 4 bases, with 7 bases between them. This CDR3 is 14 amino acids long. CDR3 coding DNA: TGCGCCAGCAGCTTGGACAGACTCACCGGGGAGCTGTTTTTT. It is translated as CASSLDRLTGELFF.

The genes are TRBV5-1 and TRBJ2-7, with D perhaps matching TRBD1 (5 bases). V lost 2 bases, J lost 7 bases, and 10 bases lay in between. CDR1 and CDR2 from the germline V gene are SGHRS and YFSETQ. The CDR3 extends over 12 amino acids. The DNA for the CDR3 is TGCGCCAGCAGCTTAGGGGTGCGTGAGCAGTACTTC. Residues: CASSLGVREQYF.

V is TRBV9 and J is TRBJ2-7; 9 positions agree with TRBD1. V was pared by 3 bases and J by 6 bases, with 10 bases of the junction left unmatched. The germline gives CDR1 SGDLS, CDR2 YYNGEE. The CDR3 is 15 residues long. CDR3 DNA: TGTGCCAGCAGCGACCGGGGACAGGGCTTACCCGAGCAGTACTTC. Translated, it gives CASSDRGQGLPEQYF. The variable domain in full, completed from reference TRBV9 and TRBJ2-7, reads DSGVTQTPKHLITATGQRVTLRCSPRSGDLSVYWYQQSLDQGLQFLIQYYNGEERAKGNILERFSAQQFPDLHSELNLSSLELGDSALYFCASSDRGQGLPEQYFGPGTRLTVT.

This chain connects TRBV24-1 to TRBJ2-7, with a tentative D call TRBD2 (6 bases). The CDR3 runs to 16 residues. Deletions cut 3 bases from V and 6 bases from J, with 20 bases between. Germline V gene lookup returns CDR1 KGHDR and CDR2 SFDVKD. CDR3 bases: TGTGCCACCAGTGATGCCGGGACTGGGAATCCCTTCGAGCAGTACTTC. As protein: CATSDAGTGNPFEQYF.

This clonotype was seen a handful of times. The V gene is TRBV9, the J gene TRBJ2-1, with D tentatively TRBD2 (6 bases). V lost 1 base to trimming and J lost 6 bases, with 14 bases between them. CDR3 length: 15 residues. CDR1 and CDR2 (germline): SGDLS, YYNGEE. The chain's CDR3 is CASSVLGTWINEQFF. CDR3 DNA sequence: TGTGCCAGCAGCGTACTGGGGACTTGGATCAATGAGCAGTTCTTC.

The V and J genes are TRBV27 and TRBJ2-7; D possibly corresponds to TRBD1 (5 bases). This CDR3 region has 13 residues. Looked up from germline, CDR1 is MNHEY and CDR2 is SMNVEV (reference sequence). V lost 5 bases to trimming and J lost 3 bases, with 11 bases between them. CDR3 DNA sequence: TGTGCCAGCAGTCCCCAGACAGACTACGAGCAGTACTTC. Encoded protein: CASSPQTDYEQYF.

This clonotype has just a few counts. A junction end diverges from the germline sequence, so it may reflect a read error. The gene calls are TRBV7-9 and TRBJ2-1, with 7 positions matching TRBD1. CDR1 is SEHNR and CDR2 is FQNEAQ in the germline V gene (reference sequence). The CDR3 spans 12 residues. The CDR3 region has the DNA TGTGCCAGCAAGCTTAGGACAGGACACAAGATCTTC. This encodes CASKLRTGHKIF.

The chain carries TRBV5-1 and TRBJ2-6; 12 nucleotides align to TRBD1. Germline assignment: CDR1 SGHRS and CDR2 YFSETQ. With 0 bases clipped from V and 4 bases from J, the junction kept 14 bases outside the gene matches. The CDR3 consists of 21 residues. The CDR3 DNA reads TGCGCCAGCAGCTTGGACCCCTCCCGGGGACAGGGGGCGCGGGGGGCCAACGTCCTGACTTTC. This translates into CASSLDPSRGQGARGANVLTF.

The J gene is TRBJ2-7, the V gene TRBV5-1, with a tentative D call TRBD1 (6 bases). The CDR3 loop spans 14 amino acids. Trimming removed 2 bases at V and 2 bases at J, with 11 bases between. Germline V gene sequence: CDR1 SGHRS, CDR2 YFSETQ. CDR3 in DNA: TGCGCCAGCAGCTTTAACGGACAGACCTACGAGCAGTACTTC. This translates into CASSFNGQTYEQYF.

This sequence joins TRBV20-1 and TRBJ1-1, with D possibly TRBD1 on 6 matching bases. This CDR3 spans 13 amino acids. Trimming took 5 bases from V and 4 from J, leaving 14 bases between them. From germline, CDR1 is DFQATT and CDR2 SNEGSKA (reference sequence). The CDR3 here is CSAGPTGTTEAFF. The CDR3 DNA reads as TGCAGTGCTGGGCCTACAGGGACCACTGAAGCTTTCTTT.

The chain combines TRBV20-1 with TRBJ2-7, with D maybe TRBD1 (5 bases). Germline CDR1 reads DFQATT; CDR2 reads SNEGSKA (reference sequence). The CDR3 is 14 amino acids. V was clipped by 0 bases and J by 2 bases, with 11 bases between them. The DNA for the CDR3 is TGCAGTGCTAGAGAAATAACAGGCGCCTACGAGCAGTACTTC. Its protein is CSAREITGAYEQYF.

This clonotype was seen more than once but under ten times. The gene calls are TRBV10-3 and TRBJ2-2; D is unresolved. V was trimmed by 6 bases and J by 0 bases, leaving 14 bases between them. The CDR3 runs to 16 residues. Looked up from germline, CDR1 is ENHRY and CDR2 is SYGVKD. CDR3 in DNA: TGTGCCATCAGCGCGCAGACACTGACGAACACCGGGGAGCTGTTTTTT. Translated, it gives CAISAQTLTNTGELFF.

The CDR3 DNA sequence: TGTGCCAGCAGCCCCGCGGGAGGGCCCTTAAGCACAGATACGCAGTATTTT. Protein: CASSPAGGPLSTDTQYF. This rearrangement joins TRBV7-6 to TRBJ2-3; 9 bases fit TRBD2. Germline V gene data show CDR1 as SGHVS and CDR2 as FNYEAQ. The CDR3 has 17 residues. Trimming at V came to 5 bases and at J to 0 bases, leaving 9 bases not matched to a gene.

This chain connects TRBV20-1 to TRBJ2-3; possible D gene TRBD2, 5 bases. This CDR3 is 13 amino acids long. The germline CDR1 and CDR2 sequences are DFQATT and SNEGSKA (reference sequence). V dropped 1 base and J dropped 5 bases, with 10 bases sitting between them. CDR3 nucleotide sequence: TGCAGTGCTAGAGCCACACGGGGAGATACGCAGTATTTT. The encoded protein is CSARATRGDTQYF.